The present entry profiles one T cell receptor (beta chain) with its context. Germline assignment: CDR1 ENHRY and CDR2 SYGVKD. The V segment lost 6 bases and the J segment 4 bases; nucleotides outside the gene matches: 2. The CDR3 has 13 residues. This sample stems from a study of blood T cell repertoires in COVID-19. Study-level information: There were acute and convalescent COVID-19 samples, and they came from the United States, Italy and Spain. Sample material is recorded as cDNA or gDNA derived from T cells, B-cell-depleted T cells, or PBMCs.

TCRdb's copy holds only in-frame clones and misses some; the assay was immunoSEQ multiplex PCR. The sample carries approximately 90,000 clones, 89% recorded once. The chain uses TRBV10-3 and TRBJ2-5; 10 bases align to TRBD2. The origin of this receptor is a woman aged 70-85 years with acute or convalescent COVID-19. Sequenced: peripheral blood. The CDR3 here is CAIRASGGETQYF. The DNA of the CDR3 is TGTGCCATCAGGGCTAGCGGGGGAGAGACCCAGTACTTC.